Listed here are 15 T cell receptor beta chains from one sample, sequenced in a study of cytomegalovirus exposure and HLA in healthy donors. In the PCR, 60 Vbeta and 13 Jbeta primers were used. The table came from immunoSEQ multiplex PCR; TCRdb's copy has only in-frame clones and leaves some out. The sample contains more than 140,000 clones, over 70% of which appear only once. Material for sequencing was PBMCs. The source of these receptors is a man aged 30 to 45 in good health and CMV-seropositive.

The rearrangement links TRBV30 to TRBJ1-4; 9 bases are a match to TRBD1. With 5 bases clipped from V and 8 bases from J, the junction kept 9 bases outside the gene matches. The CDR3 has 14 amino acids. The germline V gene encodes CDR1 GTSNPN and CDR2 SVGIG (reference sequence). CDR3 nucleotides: TGTGCCTGGGGTAGGACAGGGGCCATAGAAAAACTGTTTTTT. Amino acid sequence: CAWGRTGAIEKLFF.

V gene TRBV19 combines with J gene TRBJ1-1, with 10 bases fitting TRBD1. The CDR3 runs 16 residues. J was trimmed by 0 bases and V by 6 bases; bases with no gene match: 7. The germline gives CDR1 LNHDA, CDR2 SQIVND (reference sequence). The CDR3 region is CASSTRTGGMNTEAFF. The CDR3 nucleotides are TGTGCCAGTAGCACCCGGACAGGGGGGATGAACACTGAAGCTTTCTTT.

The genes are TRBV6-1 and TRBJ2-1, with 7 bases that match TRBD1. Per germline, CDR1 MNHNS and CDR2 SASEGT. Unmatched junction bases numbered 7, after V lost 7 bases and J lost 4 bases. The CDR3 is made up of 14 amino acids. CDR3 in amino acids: CASTLDRAYNEQFF. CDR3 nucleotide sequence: TGTGCCAGCACCCTAGACAGGGCTTACAATGAGCAGTTCTTC.

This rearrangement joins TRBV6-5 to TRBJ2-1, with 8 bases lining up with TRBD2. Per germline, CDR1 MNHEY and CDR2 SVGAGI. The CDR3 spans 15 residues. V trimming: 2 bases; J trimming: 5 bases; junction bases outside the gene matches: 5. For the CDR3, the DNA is TGTGCCAGCAGTTACCTGGGACTAGACGACAATGAGCAGTTCTTC. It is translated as CASSYLGLDDNEQFF.

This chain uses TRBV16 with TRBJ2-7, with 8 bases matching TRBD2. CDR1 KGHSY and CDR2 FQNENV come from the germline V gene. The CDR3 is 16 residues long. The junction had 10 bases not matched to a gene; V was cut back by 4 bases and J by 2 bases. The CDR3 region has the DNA TGTGCCAGCAGCCCACCGGGACTAGAAATCCCCTACGAGCAGTACTTC. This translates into CASSPPGLEIPYEQYF.

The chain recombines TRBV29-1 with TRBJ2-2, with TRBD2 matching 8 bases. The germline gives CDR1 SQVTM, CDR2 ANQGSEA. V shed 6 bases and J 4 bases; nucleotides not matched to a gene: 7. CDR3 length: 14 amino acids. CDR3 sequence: CSVPSGTSTGELFF. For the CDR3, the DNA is TGCAGCGTGCCCTCCGGGACTAGCACCGGGGAGCTGTTTTTT.

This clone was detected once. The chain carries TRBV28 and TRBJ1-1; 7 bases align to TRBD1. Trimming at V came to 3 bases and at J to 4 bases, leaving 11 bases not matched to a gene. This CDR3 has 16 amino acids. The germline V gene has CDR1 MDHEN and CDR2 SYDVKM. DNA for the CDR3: TGTGCCAGCAGTTTTTTAGGGGGCCGACGGGGCACTGAAGCTTTCTTT. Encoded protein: CASSFLGGRRGTEAFF.

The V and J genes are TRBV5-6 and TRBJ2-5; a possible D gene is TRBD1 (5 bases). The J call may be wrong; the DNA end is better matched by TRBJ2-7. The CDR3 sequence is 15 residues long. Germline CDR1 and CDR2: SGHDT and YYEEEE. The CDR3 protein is CASSLVSGRVNEQYF. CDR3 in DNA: TGTGCCAGCAGCTTAGTTTCTGGCAGGGTAAACGAGCAGTACTTC.

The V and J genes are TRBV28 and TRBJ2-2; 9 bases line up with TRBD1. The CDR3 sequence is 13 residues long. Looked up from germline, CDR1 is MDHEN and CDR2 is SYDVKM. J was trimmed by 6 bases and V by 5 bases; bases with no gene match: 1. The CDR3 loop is CASSRQGAGELFF. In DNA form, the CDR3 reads TGTGCCAGCAGTCGACAGGGGGCCGGGGAGCTGTTTTTT.

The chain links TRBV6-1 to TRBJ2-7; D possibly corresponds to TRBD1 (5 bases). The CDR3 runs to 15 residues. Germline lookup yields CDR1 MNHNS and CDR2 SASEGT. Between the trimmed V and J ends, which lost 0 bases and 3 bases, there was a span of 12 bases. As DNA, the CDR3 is TGTGCCAGCAGTGAAGCAGGGGTTTCCCGCTACGAGCAGTACTTC. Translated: CASSEAGVSRYEQYF.

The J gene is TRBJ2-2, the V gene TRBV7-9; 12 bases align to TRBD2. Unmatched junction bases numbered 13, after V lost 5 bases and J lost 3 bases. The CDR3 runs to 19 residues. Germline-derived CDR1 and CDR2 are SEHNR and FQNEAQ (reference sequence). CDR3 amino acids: CASSRPKLAGGPYTGELFF. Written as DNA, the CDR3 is TGTGCCAGCAGCAGACCTAAGCTAGCGGGAGGGCCTTACACCGGGGAGCTGTTTTTT.

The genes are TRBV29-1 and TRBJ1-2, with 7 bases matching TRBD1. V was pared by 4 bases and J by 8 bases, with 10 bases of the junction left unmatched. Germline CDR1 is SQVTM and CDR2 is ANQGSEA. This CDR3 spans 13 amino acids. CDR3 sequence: CSVATGRGHGYTF. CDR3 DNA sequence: TGCAGCGTTGCGACAGGGCGCGGCCACGGCTACACCTTC. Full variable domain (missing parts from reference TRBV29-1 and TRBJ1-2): SAVISQKPSRDICQRGTSLTIQCQVDSQVTMMFWYRQQPGQSLTLIATANQGSEATYESGFVIDKFPISRPNLTFSTLTVSNMSPEDSSIYLCSVATGRGHGYTFGSGTRLTVV.

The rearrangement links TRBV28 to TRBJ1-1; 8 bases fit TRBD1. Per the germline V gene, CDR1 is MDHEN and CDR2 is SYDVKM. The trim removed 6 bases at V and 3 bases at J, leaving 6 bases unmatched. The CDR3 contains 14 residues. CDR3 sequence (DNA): TGTGCCAGCAGCCGTCCGGACAGGGACACTGAAGCTTTCTTT. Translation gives CASSRPDRDTEAFF.

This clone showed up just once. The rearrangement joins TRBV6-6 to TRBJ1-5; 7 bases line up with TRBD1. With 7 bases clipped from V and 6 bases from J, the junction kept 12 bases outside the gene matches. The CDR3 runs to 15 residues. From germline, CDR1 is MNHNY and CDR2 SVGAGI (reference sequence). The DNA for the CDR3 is TGTGCCAGCACCCCGGGACAGCTCCTCGGTCAGCCCCAGCATTTT. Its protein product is CASTPGQLLGQPQHF.

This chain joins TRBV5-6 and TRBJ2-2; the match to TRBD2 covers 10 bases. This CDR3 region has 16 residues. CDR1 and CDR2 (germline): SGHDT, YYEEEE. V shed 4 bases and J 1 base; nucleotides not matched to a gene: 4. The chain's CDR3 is CASSAPSGGNTGELFF. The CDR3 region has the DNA TGTGCCAGCAGCGCTCCTAGCGGGGGGAACACCGGGGAGCTGTTTTTT.